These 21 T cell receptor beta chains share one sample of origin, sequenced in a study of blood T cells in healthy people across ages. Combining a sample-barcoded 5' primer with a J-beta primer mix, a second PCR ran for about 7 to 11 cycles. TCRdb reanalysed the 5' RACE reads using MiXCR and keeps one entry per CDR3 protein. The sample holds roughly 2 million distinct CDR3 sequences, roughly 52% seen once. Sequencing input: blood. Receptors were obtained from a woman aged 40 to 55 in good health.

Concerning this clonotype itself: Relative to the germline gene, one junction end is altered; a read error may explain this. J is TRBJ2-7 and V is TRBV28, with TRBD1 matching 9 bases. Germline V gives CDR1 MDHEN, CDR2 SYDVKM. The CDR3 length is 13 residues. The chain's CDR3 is CASRDRVTYEQNF. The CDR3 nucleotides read TGTGCCAGTCGGGACAGGGTAACCTACGAGCAGAACTTC. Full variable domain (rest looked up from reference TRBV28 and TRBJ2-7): DVKVTQSSRYLVKRTGEKVFLECVQDMDHENMFWYRQDPGLGLRLIYFSYDVKMKEKGDIPEGYSVSREKKERFSLILESASTNQTSMYLCASRDRVTYEQNFGPGTRLTVT.

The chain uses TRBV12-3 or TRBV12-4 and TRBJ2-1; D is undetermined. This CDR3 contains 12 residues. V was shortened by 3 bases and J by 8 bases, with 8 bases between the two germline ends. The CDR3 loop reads CASSFHFYEQFF. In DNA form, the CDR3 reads TGTGCCAGCAGTTTCCATTTCTATGAGCAGTTCTTC.

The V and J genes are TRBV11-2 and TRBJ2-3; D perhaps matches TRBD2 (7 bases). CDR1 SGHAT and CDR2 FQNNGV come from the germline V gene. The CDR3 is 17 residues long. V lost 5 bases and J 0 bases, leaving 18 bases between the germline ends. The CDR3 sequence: CASSPGRGGLSTDTQYF. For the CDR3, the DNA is TGTGCCAGCAGCCCTGGGCGCGGGGGCCTAAGCACAGATACGCAGTATTTT.

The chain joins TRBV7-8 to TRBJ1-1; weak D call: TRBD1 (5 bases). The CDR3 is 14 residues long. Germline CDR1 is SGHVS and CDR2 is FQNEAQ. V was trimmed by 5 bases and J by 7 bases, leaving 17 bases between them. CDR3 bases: TGTGCCAGCAGCCCACGGGCCGGGGGGGGTGAAGCTTTCTTT. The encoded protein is CASSPRAGGGEAFF.

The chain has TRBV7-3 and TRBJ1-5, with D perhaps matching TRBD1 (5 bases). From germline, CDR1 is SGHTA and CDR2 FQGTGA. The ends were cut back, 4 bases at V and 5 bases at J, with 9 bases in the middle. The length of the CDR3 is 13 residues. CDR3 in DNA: TGTGCCAGCAGCTCAGGGATCGATCAGCCCCAGCATTTT. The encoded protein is CASSSGIDQPQHF.

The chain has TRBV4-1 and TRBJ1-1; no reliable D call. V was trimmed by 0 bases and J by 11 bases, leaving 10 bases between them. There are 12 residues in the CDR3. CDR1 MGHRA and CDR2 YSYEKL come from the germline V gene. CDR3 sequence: CASSQDGSEAFF. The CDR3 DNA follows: TGCGCCAGCAGCCAAGACGGATCCGAGGCTTTCTTT.

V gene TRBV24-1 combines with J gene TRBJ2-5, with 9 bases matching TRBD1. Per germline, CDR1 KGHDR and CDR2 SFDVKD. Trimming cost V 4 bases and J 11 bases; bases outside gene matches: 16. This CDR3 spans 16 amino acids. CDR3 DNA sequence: TGTGCCACCAGTGACACCGGGACAGGGAAAGATTATGAGCAGTACTTC. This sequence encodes CATSDTGTGKDYEQYF.

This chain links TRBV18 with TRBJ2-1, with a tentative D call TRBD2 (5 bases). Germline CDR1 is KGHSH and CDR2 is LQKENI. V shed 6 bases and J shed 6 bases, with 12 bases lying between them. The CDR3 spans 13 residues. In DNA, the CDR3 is TGTGCCAGCTCCTTTGCGGGTATCAATGAGCAGTTCTTC. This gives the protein CASSFAGINEQFF.

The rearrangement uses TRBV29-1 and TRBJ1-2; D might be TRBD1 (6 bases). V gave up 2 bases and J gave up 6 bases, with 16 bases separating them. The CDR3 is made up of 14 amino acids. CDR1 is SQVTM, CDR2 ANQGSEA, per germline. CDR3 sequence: CSVERQGWGNGYTF. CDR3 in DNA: TGCAGCGTTGAACGTCAGGGGTGGGGAAATGGCTACACCTTC.

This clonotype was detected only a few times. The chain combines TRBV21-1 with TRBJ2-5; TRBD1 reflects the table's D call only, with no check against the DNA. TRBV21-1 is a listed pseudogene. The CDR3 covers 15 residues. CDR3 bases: TGTGCCAGGGGGACGAAGTCGGGGGCCAGAGAGACCCAGTACTTC. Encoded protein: CARGTKSGARETQYF.

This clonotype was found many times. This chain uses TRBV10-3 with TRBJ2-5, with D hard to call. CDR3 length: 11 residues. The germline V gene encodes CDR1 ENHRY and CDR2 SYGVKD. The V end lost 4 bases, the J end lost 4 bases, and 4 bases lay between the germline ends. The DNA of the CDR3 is TGTGCCATCAGTGGGGGAGAGACCCAGTACTTC. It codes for CAISGGETQYF.

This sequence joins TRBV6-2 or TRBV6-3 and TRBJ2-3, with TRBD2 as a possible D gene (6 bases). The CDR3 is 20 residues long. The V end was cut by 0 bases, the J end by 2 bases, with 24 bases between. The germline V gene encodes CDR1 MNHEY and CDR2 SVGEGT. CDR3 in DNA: TGTGCCAGCAGTTACTCCCCAAGGAGCGAGGATAGCGGATACACAGATACGCAGTATTTT. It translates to CASSYSPRSEDSGYTDTQYF.

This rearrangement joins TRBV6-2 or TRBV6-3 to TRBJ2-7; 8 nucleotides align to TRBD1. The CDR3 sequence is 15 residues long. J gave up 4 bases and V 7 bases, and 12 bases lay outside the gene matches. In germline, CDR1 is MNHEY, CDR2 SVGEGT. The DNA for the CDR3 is TGTGCCAGCACCAGAACAGGGGGGCGATCTTACGAGCAGTACTTC. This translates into CASTRTGGRSYEQYF.

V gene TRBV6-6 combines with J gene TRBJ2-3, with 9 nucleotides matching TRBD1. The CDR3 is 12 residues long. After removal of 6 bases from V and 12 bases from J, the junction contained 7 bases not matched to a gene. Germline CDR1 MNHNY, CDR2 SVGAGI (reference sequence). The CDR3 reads CASSRDRAPQYF. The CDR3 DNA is TGTGCCAGCAGCAGGGACAGGGCGCCTCAGTATTTT.

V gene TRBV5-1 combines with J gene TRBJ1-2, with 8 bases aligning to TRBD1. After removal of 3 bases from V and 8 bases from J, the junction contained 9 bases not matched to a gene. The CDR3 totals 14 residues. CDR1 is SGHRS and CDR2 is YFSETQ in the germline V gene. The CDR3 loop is CASSSRDRFGGYTF. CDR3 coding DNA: TGCGCCAGCAGCTCCCGGGACAGGTTCGGAGGCTACACCTTC.

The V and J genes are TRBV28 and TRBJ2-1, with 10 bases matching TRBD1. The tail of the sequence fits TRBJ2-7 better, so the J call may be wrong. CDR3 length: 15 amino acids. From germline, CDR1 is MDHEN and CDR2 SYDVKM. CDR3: CASIDRDRGRLEQYF. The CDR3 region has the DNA TGTGCCAGCATTGACCGGGACAGGGGTCGTCTGGAGCAGTACTTC.

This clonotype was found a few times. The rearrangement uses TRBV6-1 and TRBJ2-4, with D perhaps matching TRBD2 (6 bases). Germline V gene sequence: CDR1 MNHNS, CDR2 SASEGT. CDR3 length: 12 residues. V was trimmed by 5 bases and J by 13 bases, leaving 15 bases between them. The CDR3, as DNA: TGTGCCAGCAGTTCAGACTGGAGGGAGCAGTACTTC. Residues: CASSSDWREQYF.

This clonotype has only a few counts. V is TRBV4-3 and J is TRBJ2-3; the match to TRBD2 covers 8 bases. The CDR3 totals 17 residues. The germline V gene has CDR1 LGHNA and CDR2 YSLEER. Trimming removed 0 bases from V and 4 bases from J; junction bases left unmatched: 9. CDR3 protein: CASSQDPTSGEADTQYF. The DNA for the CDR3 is TGCGCCAGCAGCCAAGACCCCACTAGCGGTGAAGCAGATACGCAGTATTTT.

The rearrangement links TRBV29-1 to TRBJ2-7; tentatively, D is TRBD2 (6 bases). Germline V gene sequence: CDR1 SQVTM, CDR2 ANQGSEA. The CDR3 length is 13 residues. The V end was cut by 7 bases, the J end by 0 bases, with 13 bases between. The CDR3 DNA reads TGCAGCGCCCAGGAGGGCAGCTCCTACGAGCAGTACTTC. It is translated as CSAQEGSSYEQYF.

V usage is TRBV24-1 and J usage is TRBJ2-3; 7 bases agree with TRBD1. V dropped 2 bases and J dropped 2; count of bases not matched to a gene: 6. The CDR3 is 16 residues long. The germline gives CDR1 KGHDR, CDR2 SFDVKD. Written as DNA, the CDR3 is TGTGCCACCAGTGATTCAGACAGGGCTAACACAGATACGCAGTATTTT. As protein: CATSDSDRANTDTQYF.

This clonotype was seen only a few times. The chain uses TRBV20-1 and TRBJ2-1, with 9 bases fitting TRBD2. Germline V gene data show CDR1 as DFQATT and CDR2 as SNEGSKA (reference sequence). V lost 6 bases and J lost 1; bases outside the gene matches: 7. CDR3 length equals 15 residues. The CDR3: CSAIQGLASYNEQFF. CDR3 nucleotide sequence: TGCAGTGCCATACAAGGACTAGCGTCCTACAATGAGCAGTTCTTC.